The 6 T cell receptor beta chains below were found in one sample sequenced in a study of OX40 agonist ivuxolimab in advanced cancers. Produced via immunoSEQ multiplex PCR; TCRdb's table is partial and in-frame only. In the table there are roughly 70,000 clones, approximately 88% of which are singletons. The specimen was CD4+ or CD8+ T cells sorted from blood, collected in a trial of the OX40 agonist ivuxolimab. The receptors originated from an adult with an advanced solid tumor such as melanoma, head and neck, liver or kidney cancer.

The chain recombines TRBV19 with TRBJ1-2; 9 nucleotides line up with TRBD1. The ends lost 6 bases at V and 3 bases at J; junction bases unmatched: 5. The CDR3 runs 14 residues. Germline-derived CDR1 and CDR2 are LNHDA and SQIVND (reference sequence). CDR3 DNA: TGTGCCAGTAGCCCCGGGACAGGGTACTATGGCTACACCTTC. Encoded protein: CASSPGTGYYGYTF.

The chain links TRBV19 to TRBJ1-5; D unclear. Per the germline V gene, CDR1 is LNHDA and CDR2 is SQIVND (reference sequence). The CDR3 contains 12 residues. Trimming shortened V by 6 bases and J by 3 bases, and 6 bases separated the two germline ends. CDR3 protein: CASRQPNQPQHF. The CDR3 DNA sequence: TGTGCCAGTAGACAGCCCAATCAGCCCCAGCATTTT.

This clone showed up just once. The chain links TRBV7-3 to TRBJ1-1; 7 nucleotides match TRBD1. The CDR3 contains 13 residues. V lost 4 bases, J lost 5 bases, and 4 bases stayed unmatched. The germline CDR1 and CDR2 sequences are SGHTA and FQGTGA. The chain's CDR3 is CASSSGQVTEAFF. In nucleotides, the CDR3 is TGTGCCAGCAGCTCCGGACAGGTGACTGAAGCTTTCTTT.

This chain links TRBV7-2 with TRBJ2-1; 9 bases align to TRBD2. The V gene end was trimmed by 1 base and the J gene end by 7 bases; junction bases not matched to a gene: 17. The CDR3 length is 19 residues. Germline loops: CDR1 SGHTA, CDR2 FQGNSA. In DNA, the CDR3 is TGTGCCAGCAGCTTAGTGTCCAGCGGGGGGCGCGGTGGGGGTAATGAGCAGTTCTTC. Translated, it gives CASSLVSSGGRGGGNEQFF. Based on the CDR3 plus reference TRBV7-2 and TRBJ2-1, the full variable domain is GAGVSQSPSNKVTEKGKDVELRCDPISGHTALYWYRQSLGQGLEFLIYFQGNSAPDKSGLPSDRFSAERTGGSVSTLTIQRTQQEDSAVYLCASSLVSSGGRGGGNEQFFGPGTRLTVL.

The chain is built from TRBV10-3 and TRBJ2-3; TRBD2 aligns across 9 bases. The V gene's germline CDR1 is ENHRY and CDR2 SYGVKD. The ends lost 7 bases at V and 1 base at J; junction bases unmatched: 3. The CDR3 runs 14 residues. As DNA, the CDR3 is TGTGCCATCACTGCTAGCGGGGGCACAGATACGCAGTATTTT. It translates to CAITASGGTDTQYF.

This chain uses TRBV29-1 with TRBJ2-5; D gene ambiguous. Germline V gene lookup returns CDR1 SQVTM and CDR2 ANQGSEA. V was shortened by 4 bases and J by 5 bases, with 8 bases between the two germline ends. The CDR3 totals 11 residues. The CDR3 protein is CSVVMRETQYF. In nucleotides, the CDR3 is TGCAGCGTTGTTATGAGGGAGACCCAGTACTTC.